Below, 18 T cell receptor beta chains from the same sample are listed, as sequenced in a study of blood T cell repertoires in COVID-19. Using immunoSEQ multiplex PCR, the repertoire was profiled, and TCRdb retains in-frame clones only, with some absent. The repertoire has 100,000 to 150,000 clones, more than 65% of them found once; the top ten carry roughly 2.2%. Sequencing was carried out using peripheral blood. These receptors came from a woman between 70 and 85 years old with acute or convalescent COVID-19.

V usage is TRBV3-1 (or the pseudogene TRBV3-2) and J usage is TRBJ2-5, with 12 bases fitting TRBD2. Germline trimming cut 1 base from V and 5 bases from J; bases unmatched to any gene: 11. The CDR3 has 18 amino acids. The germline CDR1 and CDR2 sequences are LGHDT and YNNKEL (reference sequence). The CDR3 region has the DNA TGTGCCAGCAGCCAAGGGCTAGCGGGGGGGCCTATAACCGAGACCCAGTACTTC. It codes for CASSQGLAGGPITETQYF.

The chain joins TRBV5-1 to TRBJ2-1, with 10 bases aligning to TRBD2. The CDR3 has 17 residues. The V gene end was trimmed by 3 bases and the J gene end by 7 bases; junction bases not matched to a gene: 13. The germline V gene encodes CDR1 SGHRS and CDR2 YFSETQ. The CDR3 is CASSWGPLAGVLNEQFF. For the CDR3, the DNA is TGCGCCAGCAGCTGGGGACCGCTAGCGGGAGTCTTGAATGAGCAGTTCTTC. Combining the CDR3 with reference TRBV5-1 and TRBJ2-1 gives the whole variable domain KAGVTQTPRYLIKTRGQQVTLSCSPISGHRSVSWYQQTPGQGLQFLFEYFSETQRNKGNFPGRFSGRQFSNSRSEMNVSTLELGDSALYLCASSWGPLAGVLNEQFFGPGTRLTVL.

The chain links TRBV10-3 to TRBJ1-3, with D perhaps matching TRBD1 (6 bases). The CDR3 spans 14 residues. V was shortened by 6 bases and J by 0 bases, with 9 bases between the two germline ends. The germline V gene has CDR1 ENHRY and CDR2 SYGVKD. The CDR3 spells CAIRDSFSGNTIYF. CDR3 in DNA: TGTGCCATCAGGGACAGCTTCTCTGGAAACACCATATATTTT.

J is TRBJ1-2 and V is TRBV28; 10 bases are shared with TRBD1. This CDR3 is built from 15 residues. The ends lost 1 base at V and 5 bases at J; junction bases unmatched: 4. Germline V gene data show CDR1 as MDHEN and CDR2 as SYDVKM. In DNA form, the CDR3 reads TGTGCCAGCAGTTTATCCGGGACAGGGGTGTATGGCTACACCTTC. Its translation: CASSLSGTGVYGYTF.

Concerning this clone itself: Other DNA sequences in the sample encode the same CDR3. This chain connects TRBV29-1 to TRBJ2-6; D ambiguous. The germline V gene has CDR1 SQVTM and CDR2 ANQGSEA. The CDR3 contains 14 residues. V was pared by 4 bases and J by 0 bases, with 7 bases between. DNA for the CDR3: TGCAGCGTTGGAGGCTCCTCTGGGGCCAACGTCCTGACTTTC. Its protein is CSVGGSSGANVLTF.

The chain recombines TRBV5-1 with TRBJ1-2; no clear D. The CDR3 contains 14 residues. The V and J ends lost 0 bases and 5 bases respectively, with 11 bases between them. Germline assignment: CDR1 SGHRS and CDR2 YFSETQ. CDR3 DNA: TGCGCCAGCAGCTTGGGCAGCCGGGATTATGGCTACACCTTC. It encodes CASSLGSRDYGYTF.

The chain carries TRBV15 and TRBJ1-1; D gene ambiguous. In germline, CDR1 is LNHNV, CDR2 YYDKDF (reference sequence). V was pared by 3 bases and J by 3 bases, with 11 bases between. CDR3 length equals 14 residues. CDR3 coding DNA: TGTGCCACCAGCAGCGGGGTCCAGCACACTGAAGCTTTCTTT. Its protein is CATSSGVQHTEAFF.

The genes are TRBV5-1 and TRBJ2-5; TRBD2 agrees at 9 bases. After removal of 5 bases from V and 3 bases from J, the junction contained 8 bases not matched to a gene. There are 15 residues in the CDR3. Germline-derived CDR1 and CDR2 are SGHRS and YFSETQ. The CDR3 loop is CASRLAGRSEETQYF. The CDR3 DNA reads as TGCGCCAGCAGACTAGCGGGTAGATCGGAAGAGACCCAGTACTTC.

This chain's CDR3 is CASSIQLREPQHF. CDR3 nucleotide sequence: TGTGCCAGTAGTATACAGCTGAGGGAGCCCCAGCATTTT. This sequence joins TRBV19 and TRBJ1-5; no definite D call. The CDR3 totals 13 residues. Between the trimmed V and J ends, which lost 2 bases and 8 bases, there was a span of 10 bases. Germline CDR1 LNHDA, CDR2 SQIVND (reference sequence).

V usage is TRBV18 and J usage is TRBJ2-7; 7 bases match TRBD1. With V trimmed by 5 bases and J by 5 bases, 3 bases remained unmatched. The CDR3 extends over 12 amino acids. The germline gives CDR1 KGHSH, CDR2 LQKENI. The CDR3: CASSAQGDEQYF. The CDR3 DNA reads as TGTGCCAGCTCAGCTCAGGGGGACGAGCAGTACTTC.

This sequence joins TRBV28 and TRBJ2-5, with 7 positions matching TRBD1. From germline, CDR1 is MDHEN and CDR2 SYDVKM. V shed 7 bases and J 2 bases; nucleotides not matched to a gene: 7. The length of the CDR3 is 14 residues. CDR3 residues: CASISQGRQETQYF. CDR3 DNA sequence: TGTGCCAGCATCTCACAGGGGCGACAAGAGACCCAGTACTTC.

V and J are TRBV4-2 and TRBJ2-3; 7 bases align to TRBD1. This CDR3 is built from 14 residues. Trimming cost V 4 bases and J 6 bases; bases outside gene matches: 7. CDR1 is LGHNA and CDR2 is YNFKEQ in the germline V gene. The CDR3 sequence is CASSPDSGGDTQYF. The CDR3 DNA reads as TGTGCCAGCAGCCCAGATTCAGGGGGTGATACGCAGTATTTT.

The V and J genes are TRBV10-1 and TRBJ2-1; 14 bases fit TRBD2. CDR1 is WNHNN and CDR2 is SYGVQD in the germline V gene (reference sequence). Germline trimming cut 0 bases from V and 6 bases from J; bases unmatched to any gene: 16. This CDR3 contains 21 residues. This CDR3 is CASSESGTGTSGSWGSNEQFF. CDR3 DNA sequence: TGCGCCAGCAGTGAGTCGGGTACCGGGACTAGCGGGAGCTGGGGTAGCAATGAGCAGTTCTTC.

The CDR3 DNA reads TGTGCCAGCAGTGCGTGGTTGGGCAGGGGGCTTCGGGAGAGCAATCAGCCCCAGCATTTT. This translates into CASSAWLGRGLRESNQPQHF. The gene calls are TRBV6-1 and TRBJ1-5; 8 bases align to TRBD1. CDR1 and CDR2 from the germline V gene are MNHNS and SASEGT. The CDR3 has 20 amino acids. Trimming at V came to 4 bases and at J to 1 base, leaving 18 bases not matched to a gene.

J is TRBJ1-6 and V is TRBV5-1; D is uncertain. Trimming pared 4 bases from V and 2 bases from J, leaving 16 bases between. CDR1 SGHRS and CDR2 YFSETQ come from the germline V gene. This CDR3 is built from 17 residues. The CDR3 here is CASSPLFPRAYNSPLHF. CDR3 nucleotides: TGCGCCAGCAGCCCTTTATTCCCGCGGGCCTATAATTCACCCCTCCACTTT.

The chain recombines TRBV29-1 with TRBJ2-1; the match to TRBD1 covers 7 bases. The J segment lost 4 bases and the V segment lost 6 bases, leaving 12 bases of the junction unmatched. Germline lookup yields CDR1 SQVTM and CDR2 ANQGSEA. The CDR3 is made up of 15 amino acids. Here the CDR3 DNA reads TGCAGCGTGATACTCTCCGGGACAGATTACAATGAGCAGTTCTTC. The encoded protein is CSVILSGTDYNEQFF.

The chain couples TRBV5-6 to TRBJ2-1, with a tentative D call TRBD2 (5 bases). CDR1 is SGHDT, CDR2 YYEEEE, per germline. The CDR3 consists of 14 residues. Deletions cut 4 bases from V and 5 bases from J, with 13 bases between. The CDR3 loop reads CASSPRRRNNEQFF. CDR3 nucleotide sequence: TGTGCCAGCAGCCCGAGGAGGAGGAACAATGAGCAGTTCTTC. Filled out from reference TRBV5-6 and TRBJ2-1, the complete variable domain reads DAGVTQSPTHLIKTRGQQVTLRCSPKSGHDTVSWYQQALGQGPQFIFQYYEEEERQRGNFPDRFSGHQFPNYSSELNVNALLLGDSALYLCASSPRRRNNEQFFGPGTRLTVL.

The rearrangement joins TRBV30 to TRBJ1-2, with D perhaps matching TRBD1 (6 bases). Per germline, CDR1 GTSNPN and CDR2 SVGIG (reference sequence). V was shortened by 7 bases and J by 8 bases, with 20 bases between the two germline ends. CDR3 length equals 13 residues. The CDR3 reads CAYKTLGAIGYTF. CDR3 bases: TGTGCCTATAAGACGTTGGGGGCGATAGGCTACACCTTC.